A selection of T cell receptor beta chains follows, all from one sample in a study of cytomegalovirus exposure and HLA in healthy donors. Profiling relied on immunoSEQ multiplex PCR, and the TCRdb table lists in-frame clones only, not all of them. In the table there are about 110,000 clones, around 86% of which are singletons. The sequenced material came from PBMCs. These receptors came from a woman in her twenties or thirties in good health and CMV-seronegative. Both conserved end residues are part of each CDR3. A D gene is named only where the DNA matches it firmly. The size entry is marked missing in some rows and otherwise reads once, few, many or a size class.

V,D,length,size,J,CDR3,DNA
TRBV5-6,NA,15,few,TRBJ1-1,CASSRLSLSNTEAFF,TGTGCCAGCAGTAGACTCAGTTTATCGAACACTGAAGCTTTCTTT
TRBV5-6,NA,11,NA,TRBJ1-2,CASSLSAATLF,TGTGCCAGCAGCTTGAGCGCGGCCACTCTCTTC
TRBV2,NA,13,NA,TRBJ2-7,CASRRDFSYEQYF,TGTGCCAGCAGACGGGACTTCTCCTACGAGCAGTACTTC
TRBV27,TRBD2,15,NA,TRBJ2-7,CASSPSSGVPYEQYF,TGTGCCAGCAGTCCTAGTAGCGGGGTGCCCTACGAGCAGTACTTC
TRBV5-8,NA,16,NA,TRBJ2-3,CASSLLWGTHTDTQYF,TGTGCCAGCAGCTTGCTATGGGGGACTCACACAGATACGCAGTATTTT
TRBV5-1,TRBD1,14,NA,TRBJ1-1,CASSWGTGSTEAFF,TGCGCCAGCAGCTGGGGGACAGGGAGTACTGAAGCTTTCTTT
TRBV5-1,TRBD1,16,NA,TRBJ1-6,CASSLEGQGYNSPLHF,TGCGCCAGCAGCTTGGAGGGACAGGGTTATAATTCACCCCTCCACTTT
TRBV27,NA,15,NA,TRBJ2-2,CASSPSEVNTGELFF,TGTGCCAGCAGTCCAAGCGAGGTGAACACCGGGGAGCTGTTTTTT
TRBV4-3,NA,16,NA,TRBJ1-1,CASSQIFVGPLSEAFF,TGCGCCAGCAGCCAAATCTTTGTTGGCCCCCTCTCTGAAGCTTTCTTT
TRBV29-1,TRBD2,16,NA,TRBJ2-7,CSVESPSGRLGDGQYF,TGCAGCGTTGAAAGTCCTAGCGGGAGATTGGGCGACGGGCAGTACTTC
TRBV19,NA,12,NA,TRBJ2-1,CASSMSLNEQFF,TGTGCCAGTAGTATGTCACTGAATGAGCAGTTCTTC
TRBV5-4,TRBD1,15,NA,TRBJ2-1,CASSLDRGPTKEQFF,TGTGCCAGCAGCTTGGACAGGGGGCCTACTAAGGAGCAGTTCTTC
TRBV19,NA,12,NA,TRBJ1-2,CAIGDTNYGYTF,TGTGCCATAGGGGATACTAACTATGGCTACACCTTC
TRBV4-1,NA,14,few,TRBJ1-4,CASSLILGGEKLFF,TGCGCCAGCAGCCTAATACTAGGAGGGGAAAAACTGTTTTTT
TRBV5-1,NA,15,NA,TRBJ2-5,CASSFQGPPEETQYF,TGCGCCAGCAGCTTCCAGGGCCCCCCGGAGGAGACCCAGTACTTC
TRBV2,NA,15,NA,TRBJ2-1,CASSGFNSVYNEQFF,TGTGCCAGCAGTGGATTCAATAGCGTCTACAATGAGCAGTTCTTC
TRBV6-5,TRBD2,14,few,TRBJ2-7,CASSYGGGSYEQYF,TGTGCCAGCAGTTACGGGGGGGGGTCCTACGAGCAGTACTTC
TRBV23-1,TRBD1,16,NA,TRBJ2-3,CASSHLGQGGPDTQYF,TGCGCCAGCAGTCATCTCGGACAGGGTGGTCCAGATACGCAGTATTTT
TRBV15,NA,16,NA,TRBJ2-1,CATSTSGTLRRNEQFF,TGTGCCACCAGCACCTCCGGGACTCTTAGGCGCAATGAGCAGTTCTTC
TRBV25-1,NA,17,NA,TRBJ1-3,CASSHSSRDYSGNTIYF,TGTGCCAGCAGTCATTCCTCCAGGGATTACTCTGGAAACACCATATATTTT
TRBV20-1,TRBD2,11,NA,TRBJ2-7,CSASNSGRTYF,TGCAGTGCTAGTAACAGCGGGAGGACCTACTTC
TRBV30,NA,13,NA,TRBJ2-3,CAWGTGGADTQYF,TGTGCCTGGGGAACAGGGGGGGCAGATACGCAGTATTTT
TRBV11-2,TRBD1,15,once,TRBJ1-2,CASSLGTGGHYGYTF,TGTGCCAGCAGTCTTGGGACAGGGGGCCACTATGGCTACACCTTC
TRBV4-1,NA,15,NA,TRBJ1-5,CASSQVNNYNQPQHF,TGCGCCAGCAGCCAAGTGAACAACTACAATCAGCCCCAGCATTTT
TRBV7-7,NA,13,NA,TRBJ2-1,CASSPGGKGEQFF,TGTGCTAGCAGCCCCGGAGGGAAGGGTGAGCAGTTCTTC
TRBV27,NA,12,NA,TRBJ1-1,CASSFYGTEAFF,TGTGCCAGCAGTTTTTACGGCACTGAAGCTTTCTTT
TRBV6-5,NA,14,few,TRBJ1-4,CASSPTRTNEKLFF,TGTGCCAGCAGTCCGACACGAACTAATGAAAAACTGTTTTTT
TRBV7-9,TRBD1,14,once,TRBJ1-2,CSSSLAGQGIGYTF,TGTTCCAGCAGCTTAGCGGGACAGGGAATCGGCTACACCTTC
TRBV6-5,TRBD2,14,NA,TRBJ2-7,CASMGGRDGYEQYF,TGTGCCAGCATGGGCGGGAGGGACGGGTACGAGCAGTACTTC
TRBV19,TRBD1,13,NA,TRBJ2-7,CASSADRADEQYF,TGTGCCAGTAGTGCGGACAGGGCTGACGAGCAGTACTTC